This T cell receptor beta chain was identified during a study of CD8+ T cells in alopecia areata. Germline lookup yields CDR1 SGHDT and CDR2 YYEEEE. The CDR3 extends over 16 amino acids. V trimming: 4 bases; J trimming: 4 bases; junction bases outside the gene matches: 11. TCR sequencing used cDNA made by reverse transcription of extracted RNA. Measured with immunoSEQ multiplex PCR; TCRdb has only the in-frame clones, and not every one. Among 150,000 to 200,000 clones, approximately 60% were seen once, and the ten largest hold about 4.9%. What was sequenced was CD4+ T cells sorted from blood. This receptor was taken from a human donor in good health. The genes are TRBV5-6 and TRBJ2-5; 9 nucleotides line up with TRBD2. As DNA, the CDR3 is TGTGCCAGCAGCAACCAGGGGCTAGCGGGACGAGAGACCCAGTACTTC. Translated, it gives CASSNQGLAGRETQYF.